These T cell receptor beta chains were read from a single sample in a study of blood T cell repertoires in COVID-19. Sequencing was performed with immunoSEQ multiplex PCR; in TCRdb, only in-frame clones are kept and a portion is missing. This table holds 85,000 to 100,000 clones, 65% to 90% found once. What was sequenced was peripheral blood. All receptors come from a man in his sixties with acute or convalescent COVID-19. CDR3s include the opening cysteine and the closing phenylalanine or tryptophan. Each record gives: J gene, V gene, clone size, D gene, CDR3 protein, CDR3 DNA. The D gene is left open where the match is weak. Clone size, where shown, is once, few, many, or a class for clones that have expanded.

>TRBJ1-2|TRBV19|once|.
CASSIEVGLQGEGNYGYTF
TGTGCCAGTAGTATAGAGGTGGGTCTACAGGGTGAAGGAAACTATGGCTACACCTTC
>TRBJ1-1|TRBV6-5|.|.
CASNSFTEAFF
TGTGCCAGCAACAGCTTCACTGAAGCTTTCTTT
>TRBJ1-3|TRBV3-1/TRBV3-2|.|.
CASSQGLGNTIYF
TGTGCCAGCAGCCAAGGTCTTGGAAACACCATATATTTT
>TRBJ1-2|TRBV14|.|.
CASSQAHRGVRGYTF
TGTGCCAGCAGCCAAGCCCATCGGGGAGTACGAGGCTACACCTTC
>TRBJ1-2|TRBV6-1|.|.
CASSEARRVGYTF
TGTGCCAGCAGTGAAGCGCGGAGGGTTGGCTACACCTTC
>TRBJ1-3|TRBV5-4|few|TRBD1
CASSLGGTGHSGNTIYF
TGTGCCAGCAGCTTGGGGGGGACAGGGCACTCTGGAAACACCATATATTTT
>TRBJ2-1|TRBV7-6|.|TRBD2
CASSKGLASYNEQFF
TGTGCCAGCAGCAAAGGACTAGCTAGCTACAATGAGCAGTTCTTC
>TRBJ2-2|TRBV5-1|.|TRBD2
CASSLVSGSGTGELFF
TGCGCCAGCAGCCTCGTTAGCGGGAGCGGAACCGGGGAGCTGTTTTTT
>TRBJ2-2|TRBV6-5|.|TRBD1
CASRPQGAVTGELFF
TGTGCCAGCAGACCCCAGGGGGCGGTCACCGGGGAGCTGTTTTTT
>TRBJ1-4|TRBV2|.|TRBD1
CASGETGGSDEKLFF
TGTGCCAGCGGAGAGACAGGGGGTTCAGATGAAAAACTGTTTTTT
>TRBJ2-1|TRBV5-4|.|TRBD2
CASSLDLAGAYNEQFF
TGTGCCAGCAGCTTGGACCTAGCGGGGGCCTACAATGAGCAGTTCTTC
>TRBJ1-2|TRBV9|.|TRBD1
CASSVESAGWTGYGYTF
TGTGCCAGCAGCGTAGAGAGCGCGGGATGGACAGGCTATGGCTACACCTTC
>TRBJ1-2|TRBV9|.|TRBD1
CASSVQGARETF
TGTGCCAGCAGCGTGCAGGGGGCGCGTGAGACCTTC
>TRBJ1-1|TRBV12-3/TRBV12-4|.|.
CASSTGEIAEAFF
TGTGCCAGCAGCACGGGGGAGATAGCTGAAGCTTTCTTT
>TRBJ1-2|TRBV5-1|.|.
CASSLDRVHGYTF
TGCGCCAGCAGCTTGGACAGGGTGCATGGCTACACCTTC
>TRBJ1-4|TRBV6-2/TRBV6-3|.|.
CASSYSGEEKLFF
TGTGCCAGCAGTTACAGTGGGGAGGAAAAACTGTTTTTT
>TRBJ1-1|TRBV6-6|few|.
CASSYSNTGESSRAFF
TGTGCCAGCAGTTACTCGAATACGGGAGAATCGAGTCGAGCTTTCTTT
>TRBJ1-1|TRBV3-1/TRBV3-2|.|.
CASSFRRGGTEAFF
TGTGCCAGCAGCTTCCGGCGGGGGGGCACTGAAGCTTTCTTT
>TRBJ2-3|TRBV5-1|.|TRBD2
CASTGGGTDTQYF
TGCGCCAGCACGGGAGGAGGGACAGATACGCAGTATTTT
>TRBJ2-1|TRBV6-5|.|TRBD2
CASSSKSGTIGEQFF
TGTGCCAGCAGTTCTAAGTCCGGGACTATTGGTGAGCAGTTCTTC
>TRBJ2-1|TRBV27|.|TRBD2
CASKLDLAGTSLEFF
TGTGCCAGCAAGCTCGACCTAGCGGGCACCTCTCTAGAGTTCTTC
>TRBJ2-3|TRBV18|once|.
CASSRRHSTDTQYF
TGTGCCAGCTCACGAAGACATAGCACAGATACGCAGTATTTT
>TRBJ2-1|TRBV5-1|.|.
CASSLIPAGRNEQFF
TGCGCCAGCAGCTTGATCCCTGCGGGGAGGAATGAGCAGTTCTTC
>TRBJ2-3|TRBV19|.|.
CASSIAGFPYF
TGTGCCAGTAGTATAGCCGGGTTTCCGTATTTT